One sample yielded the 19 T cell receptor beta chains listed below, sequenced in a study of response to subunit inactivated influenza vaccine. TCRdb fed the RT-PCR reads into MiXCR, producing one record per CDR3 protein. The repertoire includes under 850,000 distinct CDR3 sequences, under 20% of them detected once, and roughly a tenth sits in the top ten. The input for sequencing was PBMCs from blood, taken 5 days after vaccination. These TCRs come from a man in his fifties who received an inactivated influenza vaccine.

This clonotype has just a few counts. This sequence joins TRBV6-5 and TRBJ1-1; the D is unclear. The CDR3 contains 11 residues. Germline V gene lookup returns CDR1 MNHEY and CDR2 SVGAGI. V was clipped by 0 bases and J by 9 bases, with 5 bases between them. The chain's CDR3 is CASSYSGQAFF. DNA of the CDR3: TGTGCCAGCAGTTACTCAGGTCAAGCTTTCTTT.

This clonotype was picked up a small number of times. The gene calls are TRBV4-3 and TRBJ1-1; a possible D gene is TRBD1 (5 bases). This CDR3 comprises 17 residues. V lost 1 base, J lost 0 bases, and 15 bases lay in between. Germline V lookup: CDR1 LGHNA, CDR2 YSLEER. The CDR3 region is CASSQGRPGFVNTEAFF. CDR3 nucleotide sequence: TGCGCCAGCAGCCAAGGTAGGCCAGGGTTCGTGAACACTGAAGCTTTCTTT.

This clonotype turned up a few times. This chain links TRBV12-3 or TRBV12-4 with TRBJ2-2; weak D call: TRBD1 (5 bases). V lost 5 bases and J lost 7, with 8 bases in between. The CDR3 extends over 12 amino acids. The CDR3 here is CASSQGIGELFF. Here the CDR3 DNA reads TGTGCCAGCAGTCAGGGAATCGGGGAGCTGTTTTTT.

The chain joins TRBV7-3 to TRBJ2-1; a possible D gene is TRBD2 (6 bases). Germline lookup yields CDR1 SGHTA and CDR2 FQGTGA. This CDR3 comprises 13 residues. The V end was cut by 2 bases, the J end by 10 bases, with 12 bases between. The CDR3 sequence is CASSLLLGGEQFF. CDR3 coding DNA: TGTGCCAGCAGCTTACTCCTTGGAGGGGAGCAGTTCTTC.

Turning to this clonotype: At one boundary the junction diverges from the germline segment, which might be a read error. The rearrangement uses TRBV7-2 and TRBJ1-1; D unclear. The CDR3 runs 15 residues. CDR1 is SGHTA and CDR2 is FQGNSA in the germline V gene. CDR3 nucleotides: TGTGCCAGCAGCTTAGGACACAAACTGAACGCTGAAGCTTTCTTT. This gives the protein CASSLGHKLNAEAFF.

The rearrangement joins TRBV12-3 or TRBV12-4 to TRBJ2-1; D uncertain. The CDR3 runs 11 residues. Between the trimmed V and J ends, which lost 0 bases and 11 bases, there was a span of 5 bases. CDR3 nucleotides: TGTGCCAGCAGTTTAGCTTATAAGCAGTTCTTC. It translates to CASSLAYKQFF.

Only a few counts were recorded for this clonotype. The DNA of the CDR3 is TGTGCCAGCTCTAGCGGGGATTCAGTTACGCAGTATTTT. This sequence encodes CASSSGDSVTQYF. The V and J genes are TRBV7-8 and TRBJ2-3, with 9 bases aligning to TRBD2. The CDR3 loop spans 13 amino acids. Trimming removed 8 bases from V and 8 bases from J; junction bases left unmatched: 8. Germline CDR1 SGHVS, CDR2 FQNEAQ.

Here the CDR3 reads CASSPTGGGYGYTF. CDR3 DNA: TGTGCCAGCAGCCCCACAGGGGGAGGATATGGCTACACCTTC. The V and J genes are TRBV5-6 and TRBJ1-2; 8 positions match TRBD1. The CDR3 consists of 14 residues. Germline-derived CDR1 and CDR2 are SGHDT and YYEEEE. J lost 5 bases, V lost 4 bases, and 7 bases had no gene match.

CDR3 in DNA: TGTGCCAGCAGCTTGGGGGGGGCCTCGAACACTGAAGCTTTCTTT. This translates into CASSLGGASNTEAFF. The rearrangement uses TRBV7-9 and TRBJ1-1; D perhaps matches TRBD1 (6 bases). The CDR3 is made up of 15 amino acids. V was clipped by 3 bases and J by 1 base, with 12 bases between them. CDR1 is SEHNR and CDR2 is FQNEAQ in the germline V gene (reference sequence).

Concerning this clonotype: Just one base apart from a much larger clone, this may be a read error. The CDR3 sequence: CSTQRNRGREYNEQFF. CDR3 in DNA: TGCAGCACCCAGAGGAATAGGGGACGAGAATACAATGAGCAGTTCTTC. This chain connects TRBV20-1 to TRBJ2-1; D may correspond to TRBD1 or TRBD2 (5 bases each). Germline loops: CDR1 DFQATT, CDR2 SNEGSKA (reference sequence). This CDR3 region has 16 residues.

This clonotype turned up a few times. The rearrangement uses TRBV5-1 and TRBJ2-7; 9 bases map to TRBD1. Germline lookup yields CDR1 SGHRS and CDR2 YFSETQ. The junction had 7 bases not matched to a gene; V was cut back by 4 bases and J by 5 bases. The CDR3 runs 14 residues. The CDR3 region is CASSGWTGVHEQYF. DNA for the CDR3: TGCGCCAGCAGCGGATGGACAGGGGTCCACGAGCAGTACTTC.

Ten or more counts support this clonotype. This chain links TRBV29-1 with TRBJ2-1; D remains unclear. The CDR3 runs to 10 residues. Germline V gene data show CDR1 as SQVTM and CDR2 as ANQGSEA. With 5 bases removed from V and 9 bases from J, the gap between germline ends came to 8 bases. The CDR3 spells CSVLSGEQFF. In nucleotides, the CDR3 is TGCAGCGTTCTGTCGGGTGAGCAGTTCTTC.

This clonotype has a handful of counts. The CDR3 bases are TGTGCCAGCAGAGGGACTAGCAGAGGAGATACGCAGTATTTT. It is translated as CASRGTSRGDTQYF. The chain is built from TRBV5-6 and TRBJ2-3; the match to TRBD2 covers 9 bases. Germline CDR1 reads SGHDT; CDR2 reads YYEEEE. J lost 5 bases, V lost 5 bases, and 6 bases had no gene match. The CDR3 covers 14 residues. The whole variable domain, filled in from reference TRBV5-6 and TRBJ2-3, reads DAGVTQSPTHLIKTRGQQVTLRCSPKSGHDTVSWYQQALGQGPQFIFQYYEEEERQRGNFPDRFSGHQFPNYSSELNVNALLLGDSALYLCASRGTSRGDTQYFGPGTRLTVL.

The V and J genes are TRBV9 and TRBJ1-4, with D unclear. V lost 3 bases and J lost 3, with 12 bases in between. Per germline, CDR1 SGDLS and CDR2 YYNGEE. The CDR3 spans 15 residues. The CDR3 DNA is TGTGCCAGCAGCGAAGGTCCCTCACCTAATGAAAAACTGTTTTTT. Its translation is CASSEGPSPNEKLFF.

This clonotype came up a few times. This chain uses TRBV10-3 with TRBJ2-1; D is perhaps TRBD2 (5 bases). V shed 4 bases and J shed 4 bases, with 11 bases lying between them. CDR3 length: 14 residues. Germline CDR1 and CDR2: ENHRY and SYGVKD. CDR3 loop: CAISGGATYNEQFF. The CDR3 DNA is TGTGCCATCAGTGGGGGAGCGACTTACAATGAGCAGTTCTTC.

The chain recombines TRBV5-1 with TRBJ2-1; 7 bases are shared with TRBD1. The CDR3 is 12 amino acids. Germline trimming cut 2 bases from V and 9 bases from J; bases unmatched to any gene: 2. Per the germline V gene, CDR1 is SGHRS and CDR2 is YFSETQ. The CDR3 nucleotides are TGCGCCAGCAGCTTAGGGGGCGCTGAGCAGTTCTTC. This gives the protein CASSLGGAEQFF.

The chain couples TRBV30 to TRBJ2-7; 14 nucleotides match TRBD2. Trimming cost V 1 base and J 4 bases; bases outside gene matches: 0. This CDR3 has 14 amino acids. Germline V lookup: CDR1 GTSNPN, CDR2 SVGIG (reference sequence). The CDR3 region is CAWSGTSGGYEQYF. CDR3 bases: TGTGCCTGGAGTGGGACTAGCGGGGGGTACGAGCAGTACTTC.

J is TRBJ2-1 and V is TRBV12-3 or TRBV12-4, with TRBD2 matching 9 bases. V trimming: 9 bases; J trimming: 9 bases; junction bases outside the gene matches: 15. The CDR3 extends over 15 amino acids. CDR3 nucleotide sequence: TGTGCCAGTTACCGCGGGGGACTAGCCCAACCTGAGCAGTTCTTC. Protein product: CASYRGGLAQPEQFF.

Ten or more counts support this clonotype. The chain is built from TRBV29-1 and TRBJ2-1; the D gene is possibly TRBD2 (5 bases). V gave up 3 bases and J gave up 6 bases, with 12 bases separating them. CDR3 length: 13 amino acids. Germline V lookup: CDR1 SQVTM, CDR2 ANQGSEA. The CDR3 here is CSVETTRANEQFF. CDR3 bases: TGCAGCGTTGAGACTACTAGGGCCAATGAGCAGTTCTTC.